The entry below gives a single T cell receptor beta chain sequence along with its context. Antigen specificity is unknown. The primer mix had 60 Vbeta and 13 Jbeta primers. Assay: immunoSEQ multiplex PCR; the TCRdb copy retains only in-frame clones and omits some. There are 130,000 or so clones in the sample; around four fifths occur only once, and about 1.8% lies in the top ten. CDR3 size: 16 residues. CDR1 is SGDLS, CDR2 YYNGEE, per germline. Trimming removed 0 bases from V and 9 bases from J; junction bases left unmatched: 4. This record comes from a study of cytomegalovirus exposure and HLA in healthy donors. General study findings and limits: Cytomegalovirus association was assigned to about 150 TCR beta chains.

The receptor's source is a man aged 40-55 years in good health and CMV-seronegative. The sequenced material came from PBMCs. The chain links TRBV9 to TRBJ1-6; 12 nucleotides agree with TRBD1. Here the CDR3 reads CASSVGGQGAGSPLHF. As DNA, the CDR3 is TGTGCCAGCAGCGTAGGGGGACAGGGGGCCGGTTCACCCCTCCACTTT.